This T cell receptor beta chain was obtained from a study of metastatic and nonmetastatic thyroid tumors. TCRdb called clones again from the PCR reads with MiXCR. The table lists about 32,000 clones, 6% to 9.5% of them singletons. This clone has at least ten counts. A much more abundant neighbour one base away suggests this may be a read error. Since the CDR3 does not end with the conserved phenylalanine or tryptophan, this likely comes from a read error. No treatment of any kind had been given to any patient before thyroid surgery. Germline-derived CDR1 and CDR2 are MNHEY and SVGEGT. V was clipped by 4 bases and J by 2 bases, with 11 bases between them. The CDR3 consists of 15 residues.

Sequencing was performed on blood. The TCR originated in a female donor with papillary thyroid cancer or a benign thyroid nodule (not recorded which). Some clones in this sample may be carry-over from other donors' samples. The chain joins TRBV6-2 or TRBV6-3 to TRBJ2-2, with a possible D match to TRBD2 (6 bases). CDR3 nucleotides: TGTGCCAGCAGTTCCGAGGGAGGAAACACCGGGGAGCTGTTTTCT. Protein sequence: CASSSEGGNTGELFS.